This T cell receptor (beta chain) was identified in a study of T cells in Graves' hyperthyroidism and ophthalmopathy (dated by TCRdb to between 2017 and 2020). Regarding the complete study: Peripheral blood was collected at initial diagnosis, before any treatment. After blood sampling, hyperthyroidism patients were treated with methimazole at a starting dose of 30 mg daily, and ophthalmopathy patients were treated with high-dose intravenous methylprednisolone. According to the paper, TCR Vbeta CDR3 sequencing was carried out on about 140 peripheral blood samples, which came from around 43 ophthalmopathy, about 75 hyperthyroidism and roughly 17 progressor patients. TCR V-J signatures able to tell the groups apart were searched for in a discovery cohort of some 97 patients, of whom approximately 40 had Graves' ophthalmopathy and about 60 had stable Graves' hyperthyroidism. An independent validation cohort of under 20 hyperthyroidism patients and 17 patients who later progressed to ophthalmopathy tested prospective prediction of ophthalmopathy. For training and testing, the 100 or so patients in the discovery cohort were randomly divided in a 7:3 ratio. In about 6 Graves' hyperthyroidism patients, the study also compared T-cell repertoires from thyroid tissue with T-cell repertoires from blood.

Amplification of TCR beta CDR3 regions was carried out from RNA transcripts. The TCR CDR3 was subjected to a first round of RT-PCR using the HTBI primer set and the Qiagen OneStep RT-PCR kit. A second multiplex PCR round built the libraries, followed by size selection and purification. Libraries were sequenced paired-end with 100 bp reads on an Illumina HiSeq2000. As for the authors' bioinformatics: SOAPnuke was used to process the raw data, with reads discarded if the reads contained adapters or uncalled bases, had a mean Phred below 15, or lacked an exact constant-primer or identifier match. High-quality paired reads were merged using COPE v1.2.5, and each unique nucleotide sequence was defined as a clonotype. Clonotypes were aligned to IMGT TRBV, TRBD and TRBJ reference segments using MiTCR v1.1. Analysis was restricted to V-J combinations with a frequency above 0.0001, which covered roughly 99% of repertoires. The TCS score was defined as the ratio of F50 (clonal expansion) to E x V (chaos), calculated using BLOSUM62-based TCRdist between CDR3 peptides within each V-J. Welch's t-statistics and random forest reduced just over 500 V-J features to fewer than 15, which were used in a naive Bayes classifier (R e1071). The similarity between thyroid and blood repertoires was quantified using the Morisita-Horn index. TCRdb took the public reads, trimmed them with fastp at Q25, ran MiXCR for clone calling and kept in-frame beta chains. Under each unique CDR3 protein, matching rows form one entry showing the most common genes and DNA. What appears here as the V and J calls and clone size reflects TCRdb's work, not the paper's. The sample table records hundreds of thousands of distinct CDR3 sequences; roughly 40% of these occur just once. The top ten clones comprise around 9.3% of the sample.

General study outcomes and caveats: Ophthalmopathy was separated from stable hyperthyroidism by a 13 V-J signature model, with approximately 90% sensitivity and about 84% specificity obtained in cross-validation and 80%/75% obtained in testing. Most expanded thyroid clonotypes (frequency above 0.001) were also detected in blood, a finding suggesting that blood repertoires may reflect thyroid immune responses. No statistical method was used to set the sample size in advance, and investigators knew the group allocation. In validation, the model predicted progression to ophthalmopathy with around 71% sensitivity and 72% to 85% specificity, a median of 6.5 months before onset.

A patient counted as having stable Graves' hyperthyroidism if no progression to ophthalmopathy occurred over 18 months of follow-up. The hyperthyroidism patients were between 18 and 65 years old and newly diagnosed, with a disease duration of less than 2 months. Patients with uncontrolled infections, other autoimmune diseases, pregnancy or lactation were excluded. Clinical symptoms, serum thyroxine and TRAb, thyroid ultrasound, and orbital computed tomography formed the basis for the diagnoses. Ficoll-Paque density gradient centrifugation was used to isolate PBMCs from about 10 ml of fresh peripheral blood. Total RNA was extracted with Trizol reagent, and quality was checked on an Agilent 2100 Bioanalyzer. In its sample, this clonotype was seen a few times. The antigen it binds to is not known. Qualities for individual bases were not recorded, and no much larger clone is one base off. Taken from cysteine to phenylalanine, the CDR3 has 15 residues. Only the CDR3 portion is preserved as DNA: 45 bases, with reading frame beginning at the first base. The germline V gene (reference sequence) gives CDR1 as SEHNR and CDR2 as FQNEAQ. V ends up 5 bases short and J 6 bases short, with an unmatched junction base count of 9.

The origin of this receptor is a man between 18 and 29 years old with Graves' hyperthyroidism. The chain uses TRBV7-9 and TRBJ1-1, and TRBD1 aligns with 10 junction nucleotides. Input material: blood. The bases are TGTGCCAGCAGCGCCCCGGGACAGGGGAGGTCTGAAGCTTTCTTT. Its translation is CASSAPGQGRSEAFF.